This is a list of T cell receptor beta chains from one sample in a study of T cells in narcolepsy. Sequencing used immunoSEQ multiplex PCR; TCRdb keeps in-frame clones, though not all of them. This sample carries 30,000 to 45,000 clones, 70% to 85% of them seen once, and the ten largest clones take around 1.6%. The source material was CD45RA- memory CD4+ T cells from PBMCs. All receptors derive from a human donor with narcolepsy. Both conserved end residues are part of each CDR3. A D gene is named only where the DNA matches it firmly. Clone sizes are given selectively: once, few, many, or a class where the clone is expanded.

d_gene | abundance | j_gene | len | v_gene | CDR3aa | CDR3nt
TRBD1 | . | TRBJ2-6 | 19 | TRBV5-4 | CASSLPGRDRVTGANVLTF | TGTGCCAGCAGCCTCCCAGGCCGGGACAGGGTAACTGGGGCCAACGTCCTGACTTTC
. | . | TRBJ1-2 | 13 | TRBV19 | CASRISANYGYTF | TGTGCCAGTAGGATATCGGCTAACTATGGCTACACCTTC
. | . | TRBJ2-1 | 10 | TRBV29-1 | CSVTYNEQFF | TGCAGCGTTACATACAATGAGCAGTTCTTC
TRBD1 | . | TRBJ1-6 | 14 | TRBV6-1 | CASMGQTYNSPLHF | TGTGCCAGCATGGGACAGACCTATAATTCACCCCTCCACTTT
. | . | TRBJ1-4 | 13 | TRBV10-1 | CASSERGCEKLFF | TGCGCCAGCAGTGAGAGGGGTTGTGAAAAACTGTTTTTT
TRBD1 | . | TRBJ2-7 | 13 | TRBV7-2 | CASLRDREYEQYF | TGTGCCAGCCTCCGGGACAGGGAGTACGAGCAGTACTTC
. | few | TRBJ2-1 | 14 | TRBV19 | CASSIGRRLNEQFF | TGTGCCAGTAGTATAGGGAGACGGCTCAATGAGCAGTTCTTC
. | . | TRBJ1-5 | 14 | TRBV7-2 | CASSYPGGRGPQHF | TGTGCCAGCAGCTACCCCGGGGGCCGCGGGCCCCAGCATTTT
. | . | TRBJ1-2 | 13 | TRBV30 | CAWSSGVNYGYTF | TGTGCCTGGAGTTCCGGGGTTAACTATGGCTACACCTTC
. | . | TRBJ2-1 | 15 | TRBV5-4 | CASEVGAGSYNEQFF | TGTGCCAGCGAGGTAGGGGCCGGCTCCTACAATGAGCAGTTCTTC
. | . | TRBJ1-6 | 15 | TRBV11-2 | CASSLDGGHGSPLHF | TGTGCCAGCAGCTTAGATGGGGGGCATGGATCACCCCTCCACTTT
TRBD1 | . | TRBJ1-1 | 15 | TRBV7-2 | CASSLAGGQGSEAFF | TGTGCCAGCAGCTTAGCGGGGGGACAGGGCTCTGAAGCTTTCTTT
. | . | TRBJ1-2 | 13 | TRBV28 | CASSLRGLGGYTF | TGTGCCAGCAGTTTAAGAGGCCTGGGGGGCTACACCTTC
. | . | TRBJ2-1 | 10 | TRBV30 | CAWSLGEQFF | TGTGCCTGGAGCTTGGGTGAGCAGTTCTTC
. | . | TRBJ1-6 | 13 | TRBV6-6 | CASRIDGDSPLHF | TGTGCCAGCAGGATCGACGGGGATTCACCCCTCCACTTT
TRBD1 | . | TRBJ2-1 | 20 | TRBV19 | CASRYPGQGNSDGLYNEQFF | TGTGCCAGTAGGTATCCGGGACAGGGAAATAGCGACGGGCTCTACAATGAGCAGTTCTTC
. | . | TRBJ1-5 | 14 | TRBV6-5 | CASSYSQGGQPQHF | TGTGCCAGCAGTTACAGTCAGGGAGGCCAGCCCCAGCATTTT
TRBD2 | . | TRBJ2-3 | 15 | TRBV30 | CAWSVQAGVRDTQYF | TGTGCCTGGAGTGTACAAGCGGGGGTTAGGGATACGCAGTATTTT
. | . | TRBJ1-2 | 15 | TRBV4-3 | CASSHRQQTFGGYTF | TGCGCCAGCAGCCACAGACAGCAGACCTTTGGGGGCTACACCTTC